This T cell receptor (beta chain) was recovered during a study of T cells in localized non-small cell lung cancer. Generated by immunoSEQ multiplex PCR, the TCRdb table keeps only in-frame clones and is missing some. The data show about 92,000 clones, approximately 91% seen once. V gave up 6 bases and J gave up 6 bases; unmatched junction bases: 10. CDR3 length: 15 amino acids. CDR1 and CDR2 from the germline V gene are MNHNS and SASEGT. The chain uses TRBV6-1 and TRBJ2-4; TRBD1 matches at 8 bases. The material was PBMCs, obtained before any cancer treatment. This receptor was identified in a woman aged 40-75 years with stage II squamous cell lung carcinoma. The CDR3 loop reads CASRARTGTINIQYF. The CDR3, as DNA: TGTGCCAGCAGGGCCCGGACAGGGACGATAAACATTCAGTACTTC.